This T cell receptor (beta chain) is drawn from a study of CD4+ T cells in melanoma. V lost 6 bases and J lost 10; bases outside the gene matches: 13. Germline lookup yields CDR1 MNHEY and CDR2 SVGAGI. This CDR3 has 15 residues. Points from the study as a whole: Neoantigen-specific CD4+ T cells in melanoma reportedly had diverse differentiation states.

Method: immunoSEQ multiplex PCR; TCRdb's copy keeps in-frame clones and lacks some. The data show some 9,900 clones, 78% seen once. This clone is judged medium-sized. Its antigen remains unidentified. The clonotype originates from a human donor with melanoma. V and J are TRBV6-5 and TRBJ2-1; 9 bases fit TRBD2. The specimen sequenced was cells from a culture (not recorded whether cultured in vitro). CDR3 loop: CASRTRRGGLGEQFF. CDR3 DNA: TGTGCCAGCAGGACGAGGCGGGGGGGCCTTGGGGAGCAGTTCTTC.